The rows below give T cell receptor beta chains drawn from one sample of a study of beta chain features in type 1 diabetes. Using immunoSEQ multiplex PCR, the repertoire was profiled, and TCRdb retains in-frame clones only, with some absent. The data contain approximately 260,000 clones, around 25% of them singletons. Sequencing was performed on naive CD4+ T cells from blood. The receptor set was obtained from a woman aged 25 to 39 with type 1 diabetes. CDR3s include the opening cysteine and the closing phenylalanine or tryptophan. D genes are given only for firm matches. Some rows mark clone size as missing; the rest say once, few, many or name a class of expanded clone.

abundance	v_gene	j_gene	d_gene	CDR3aa	CDR3nt
-	TRBV19	TRBJ2-1	TRBD2	CASRGKSGRFQDEQFF	TGTGCCAGTAGGGGGAAAAGCGGGAGATTTCAGGATGAGCAGTTCTTC
few	TRBV5-1	TRBJ2-7	-	CASSLEGQYTYEQYF	TGCGCCAGCAGCTTGGAAGGACAGTACACCTACGAGCAGTACTTC
-	TRBV5-1	TRBJ2-3	TRBD1	CASSPGQGADTQYF	TGCGCCAGCAGCCCGGGACAGGGGGCAGATACGCAGTATTTT
-	TRBV5-4	TRBJ2-5	-	CASSVRLRETQYF	TGTGCCAGCAGCGTACGACTTAGGGAGACCCAGTACTTC
-	TRBV7-9	TRBJ2-1	TRBD1	CASSPRIGTGSYNEQFF	TGTGCCAGCAGCCCCAGGATCGGGACAGGGAGCTACAATGAGCAGTTCTTC
-	TRBV18	TRBJ1-1	-	CASSPGGSEAFF	TGTGCCAGCTCACCAGGGGGCTCTGAAGCTTTCTTT
-	TRBV14	TRBJ2-1	TRBD2	CASSLSGRVQFF	TGTGCCAGCAGCCTAAGCGGGAGGGTGCAGTTCTTC
few	TRBV5-4	TRBJ1-4	-	CASSYYRGAATNEKLFF	TGTGCCAGCAGCTACTACCGGGGGGCCGCAACTAATGAAAAACTGTTTTTT
-	TRBV30	TRBJ1-2	TRBD1	CAWSLSGTGPGYTF	TGTGCCTGGAGTTTATCCGGGACAGGGCCGGGCTACACCTTC
few	TRBV9	TRBJ2-3	-	CASSEEGVTDTQYF	TGTGCCAGCAGCGAAGAGGGGGTGACAGATACGCAGTATTTT
-	TRBV5-1	TRBJ1-2	TRBD1	CASSISGTGRYGYTF	TGCGCCAGCAGCATCTCCGGGACAGGGCGGTATGGCTACACCTTC
-	TRBV6-6	TRBJ2-7	TRBD2	CASRGLSSGSMYEQYF	TGTGCCAGCAGGGGACTCTCTAGCGGGAGTATGTACGAGCAGTACTTC
-	TRBV7-9	TRBJ1-1	-	CASNLRSGGIAEAFF	TGTGCCAGCAACTTAAGGTCCGGGGGAATCGCTGAAGCTTTCTTT
few	TRBV28	TRBJ2-3	TRBD2	CASRSGGGTDTQYF	TGTGCCAGTCGCTCTGGGGGGGGCACAGATACGCAGTATTTT
-	TRBV27	TRBJ2-4	TRBD2	CASSLGGTSWNIQYF	TGTGCCAGCAGTTTAGGAGGGACTAGTTGGAACATTCAGTACTTC
-	TRBV6-6	TRBJ1-2	TRBD1	CASSSRQGEWGYTF	TGTGCCAGCAGTTCTAGACAGGGAGAGTGGGGCTACACCTTC
-	TRBV6-5	TRBJ2-1	TRBD2	CASSYNVAGPSNEQFF	TGTGCCAGCAGTTATAACGTAGCGGGCCCGTCCAATGAGCAGTTCTTC
few	TRBV14	TRBJ2-7	TRBD2	CASSRLAFYEQYF	TGTGCCAGCAGCCGACTAGCGTTCTACGAGCAGTACTTC
few	TRBV14	TRBJ2-1	TRBD2	CASSQDTPSGGLYNEQFF	TGTGCCAGCAGCCAAGATACCCCTAGCGGGGGCCTCTACAATGAGCAGTTCTTC
few	TRBV4-1	TRBJ2-2	TRBD2	CASSQPGLADTGELFF	TGCGCCAGCAGCCAACCGGGACTAGCGGACACCGGGGAGCTGTTTTTT
-	TRBV7-6	TRBJ2-1	-	CASRHLGYNEQFF	TGTGCCAGCAGGCATCTAGGATACAATGAGCAGTTCTTC
-	TRBV30	TRBJ1-1	-	CAWSVVRATEAFF	TGTGCCTGGAGTGTGGTCAGGGCTACTGAAGCTTTCTTT
few	TRBV7-9	TRBJ2-7	-	CASSLDRPSYEQYF	TGTGCCAGCAGCCTAGACAGGCCTTCCTACGAGCAGTACTTC
-	TRBV30	TRBJ2-1	-	CAWSEGGNEQFF	TGTGCCTGGAGTGAAGGAGGAAATGAGCAGTTCTTC
-	TRBV5-1	TRBJ2-7	TRBD2	CASSTSGSLSYEQYF	TGCGCCAGCAGCACAAGCGGGAGTCTCTCCTACGAGCAGTACTTC
-	TRBV10-3	TRBJ2-1	-	CAISESFRGSNEQFF	TGTGCCATCAGTGAGTCATTCAGGGGATCGAATGAGCAGTTCTTC
-	TRBV9	TRBJ1-2	-	CASSVRGNYGYTF	TGTGCCAGCAGCGTAAGGGGAAACTATGGCTACACCTTC
few	TRBV5-4	TRBJ2-1	TRBD2	CASSPSGNSYNEQFF	TGTGCCAGCAGCCCGAGCGGGAACTCCTACAATGAGCAGTTCTTC
-	TRBV11-1	TRBJ1-2	-	CASSAGYYGYTF	TGTGCCAGCAGCGCGGGATACTATGGCTACACCTTC
once	TRBV5-1	TRBJ2-1	-	CASSLMMGSGHPNNEQFF	TGCGCCAGCAGCTTGATGATGGGTTCGGGACATCCTAACAATGAGCAGTTCTTC
few	TRBV7-9	TRBJ2-3	-	CASSPGQRDYTDTQYF	TGTGCCAGCAGCCCCGGACAGCGCGACTACACAGATACGCAGTATTTT
-	TRBV29-1	TRBJ2-2	-	CSVVQGRTGELFF	TGCAGCGTCGTCCAGGGCCGGACCGGGGAGCTGTTTTTT
few	TRBV6-1	TRBJ1-1	TRBD1	CASSRDSPNTEAFF	TGTGCCAGCAGTAGGGACAGCCCGAACACTGAAGCTTTCTTT
-	TRBV15	TRBJ1-5	-	CATSRDPGQPQHF	TGTGCCACCAGCAGAGATCCGGGGCAGCCCCAGCATTTT
-	TRBV5-1	TRBJ2-1	-	CASSLVQVPYNEQFF	TGCGCCAGCAGCTTGGTTCAGGTACCCTACAATGAGCAGTTCTTC
few	TRBV4-2	TRBJ1-4	TRBD1	CASSPTGQWEKLFF	TGTGCCAGCAGCCCGACAGGGCAGTGGGAAAAACTGTTTTTT
-	TRBV2	TRBJ2-7	-	CASSESVKQYF	TGTGCCAGCAGTGAATCGGTTAAGCAGTACTTC
-	TRBV29-1	TRBJ1-5	-	CSVAPGPNQPQHF	TGCAGCGTGGCTCCGGGTCCCAATCAGCCCCAGCATTTT
-	TRBV5-6	TRBJ2-1	TRBD2	CASIQLAGEYNEQFF	TGTGCCAGCATCCAATTAGCGGGAGAGTACAATGAGCAGTTCTTC
-	TRBV12-5	TRBJ1-2	-	CASGRQGWGYTF	TGTGCTAGTGGTCGTCAGGGATGGGGCTACACCTTC
few	TRBV29-1	TRBJ2-7	TRBD1	CSVDQGAGSYEQYF	TGCAGCGTTGATCAGGGGGCGGGATCCTACGAGCAGTACTTC
-	TRBV6-6	TRBJ1-1	-	CASSYSQGEAFF	TGTGCCAGCAGTTACTCGCAGGGAGAAGCTTTCTTT
-	TRBV5-6	TRBJ1-4	TRBD1	CASSVHIQGADEKLFF	TGTGCCAGCAGCGTCCATATACAGGGGGCGGATGAAAAACTGTTTTTT
-	TRBV5-1	TRBJ2-7	TRBD2	CASSLTTTSGRYEQYF	TGCGCCAGCAGCTTGACTACAACTAGCGGGCGCTACGAGCAGTACTTC
-	TRBV29-1	TRBJ1-2	-	CSVTHRQYGYTF	TGCAGCGTTACTCATCGACAGTATGGCTACACCTTC
few	TRBV2	TRBJ2-7	TRBD2	CASSTLAGGPYEQYF	TGTGCCAGCAGTACTCTAGCGGGAGGGCCCTACGAGCAGTACTTC
few	TRBV29-1	TRBJ1-1	TRBD1	CSVIPGQGAEAFF	TGCAGCGTCATCCCGGGACAGGGGGCCGAAGCTTTCTTT